These 20 T cell receptor beta chains originate from one sample sequenced in a study of OX40 agonist ivuxolimab in advanced cancers. The method was the immunoSEQ multiplex PCR assay. Drawn from immuneACCESS, this table holds only the in-frame rearrangements with V and J called that TCRdb kept. Clones are partly lost; checked studies trace under half to an unresolved V gene and leave the rest unexplained. Counted in this sample were 75,000 to 100,000 clones; around 90% of them appeared once. About 3.4% of the sample goes to the ten largest clones. The sample here was CD4+ or CD8+ T cells sorted from blood, taken in a trial of the OX40 agonist ivuxolimab. All receptors come from an adult with an advanced solid tumor such as melanoma, head and neck, liver or kidney cancer.

This chain uses TRBV27 with TRBJ2-7; possible D gene TRBD2, 6 bases. V was clipped by 6 bases and J by 6 bases, with 15 bases between them. This CDR3 has 13 residues. CDR1 and CDR2 from the germline V gene are MNHEY and SMNVEV (reference sequence). This CDR3 reads CASSGGLRGEQYF. CDR3 coding DNA: TGTGCCAGCAGCGGGGGTCTCCGGGGCGAGCAGTACTTC.

Turning to this clone: This sample also contains other DNA sequences that code for the same CDR3. The J gene is TRBJ2-5, the V gene TRBV9, with 7 bases that match TRBD2. The J segment lost 5 bases and the V segment lost 2 bases, leaving 3 bases of the junction unmatched. Germline CDR1 and CDR2: SGDLS and YYNGEE. CDR3 length: 13 residues. The CDR3 DNA reads as TGTGCCAGCAGCGTGATTAGCGGGGAGACCCAGTACTTC. Its protein is CASSVISGETQYF.

This chain joins TRBV2 and TRBJ2-1; 10 bases fit TRBD2. V trimming: 10 bases; J trimming: 8 bases; junction bases outside the gene matches: 8. This CDR3 has 13 amino acids. The germline V gene has CDR1 SNHLY and CDR2 FYNNEI. The CDR3 here is CANQRGGWDEQFF. CDR3 bases: TGTGCCAACCAGCGGGGGGGCTGGGATGAGCAGTTCTTC.

This chain links TRBV20-1 with TRBJ1-2; D might be TRBD1 (5 bases). CDR3 size: 10 residues. Trimming took 6 bases from V and 12 from J, leaving 14 bases between them. Per germline, CDR1 DFQATT and CDR2 SNEGSKA (reference sequence). The CDR3 reads CSASTGDDTF. The CDR3 DNA reads as TGCAGTGCGAGCACAGGAGACGACACCTTC.

This chain uses TRBV27 with TRBJ2-1, with D unclear. This CDR3 region has 13 residues. Germline loops: CDR1 MNHEY, CDR2 SMNVEV (reference sequence). Trimming took off 0 bases at V and 7 bases at J, with 7 bases between the two ends. The CDR3 nucleotides are TGTGCCAGCAGTTTATCTTGGGTGAATGAGCAGTTCTTC. As protein: CASSLSWVNEQFF.

The chain recombines TRBV11-2 with TRBJ1-2; TRBD1 might be the D (6 bases). V was clipped by 5 bases and J by 6 bases, with 10 bases between them. CDR1 and CDR2 (germline): SGHAT, FQNNGV. This CDR3 contains 12 residues. The CDR3, as DNA: TGTGCCAGCAGCCTCGGGGGCGATGGCTACACCTTC. Encoded protein: CASSLGGDGYTF.

This chain joins TRBV7-9 and TRBJ2-7; D unresolved. The CDR3 consists of 15 residues. Trimming took 1 base from V and 1 from J, leaving 11 bases between them. From germline, CDR1 is SEHNR and CDR2 FQNEAQ (reference sequence). Written as DNA, the CDR3 is TGTGCCAGCAGCTTAGGGGCAGGTCATTCCTACGAGCAGTACTTC. It specifies CASSLGAGHSYEQYF.

In DNA, the CDR3 is TGTGCCAGCAGCTTGACCGGGACCGTGAGCTCCTACGAGCAGTACTTC. It translates to CASSLTGTVSSYEQYF. This rearrangement joins TRBV5-6 to TRBJ2-7, with D perhaps being TRBD1 or TRBD2 (5 bases each). CDR3 length equals 16 residues. CDR1 and CDR2 from the germline V gene are SGHDT and YYEEEE. With 1 base removed from V and 0 bases from J, the gap between germline ends came to 14 bases. Full variable domain (remainder filled in from reference TRBV5-6 and TRBJ2-7): DAGVTQSPTHLIKTRGQQVTLRCSPKSGHDTVSWYQQALGQGPQFIFQYYEEEERQRGNFPDRFSGHQFPNYSSELNVNALLLGDSALYLCASSLTGTVSSYEQYFGPGTRLTVT.

This chain connects TRBV4-1 to TRBJ2-1; D not certain. The CDR3 length is 11 residues. The germline V and J ends were trimmed by 0 bases and 9 bases, with 3 bases remaining between them. Germline V gene sequence: CDR1 MGHRA, CDR2 YSYEKL. CDR3 protein: CASSQEVEQFF. CDR3 in DNA: TGCGCCAGCAGCCAAGAGGTTGAGCAGTTCTTC.

The rearrangement links TRBV6-5 to TRBJ2-2; D is undetermined. The CDR3 contains 14 residues. Trimming shortened V by 2 bases and J by 4 bases, and 8 bases separated the two germline ends. Germline V gives CDR1 MNHEY, CDR2 SVGAGI. The CDR3 is CASSYKGFTGELFF. The CDR3 DNA sequence: TGTGCCAGCAGTTACAAAGGCTTCACCGGGGAGCTGTTTTTT.

The chain uses TRBV6-5 and TRBJ1-1; D is unclear. Germline-derived CDR1 and CDR2 are MNHEY and SVGAGI. V was shortened by 5 bases and J by 3 bases, with 4 bases between the two germline ends. This CDR3 contains 11 residues. CDR3 in amino acids: CASSLYTEAFF. CDR3 in DNA: TGTGCCAGCAGTCTCTACACTGAAGCTTTCTTT.

This chain joins TRBV29-1 and TRBJ1-2, with a possible D match to TRBD1 (5 bases). The V end was cut by 3 bases, the J end by 4 bases, with 9 bases between. The germline V gene encodes CDR1 SQVTM and CDR2 ANQGSEA. The CDR3 length is 12 residues. DNA of the CDR3: TGCAGCGTTGAGGAAGGGGTCTATGGCTACACCTTC. This encodes CSVEEGVYGYTF.

The count of this clone is one. The CDR3 nucleotides are TGTGCCAGTAGACAGGGCGAGGGCAATCAGCCCCAGCATTTT. Residues: CASRQGEGNQPQHF. The chain has TRBV6-1 and TRBJ1-5; 7 bases match TRBD1. Germline V gene sequence: CDR1 MNHNS, CDR2 SASEGT. The ends lost 9 bases at V and 2 bases at J; junction bases unmatched: 7. The CDR3 runs to 14 residues.

This clone occurred once. The chain couples TRBV30 to TRBJ2-7; D gene ambiguous. V gave up 1 base and J gave up 4 bases, with 5 bases separating them. CDR1 GTSNPN and CDR2 SVGIG come from the germline V gene (reference sequence). The CDR3 contains 11 residues. CDR3 DNA: TGTGCCTGGAGTGGACCTTACGAGCAGTACTTC. It encodes CAWSGPYEQYF.

The gene calls are TRBV27 and TRBJ2-7; either TRBD1 or TRBD2 may supply D (6 bases each). Trimming took 3 bases from V and 6 from J, leaving 21 bases between them. Germline values: CDR1 MNHEY, CDR2 SMNVEV (reference sequence). This CDR3 contains 16 residues. The DNA of the CDR3 is TGTGCCAGCAGTTTGACTATGCGGGACACTGACTTCGAGCAGTACTTC. Its translation: CASSLTMRDTDFEQYF.

V usage is TRBV11-2 and J usage is TRBJ1-1; 7 nucleotides line up with TRBD1. This CDR3 contains 13 residues. The germline CDR1 and CDR2 sequences are SGHAT and FQNNGV. J gave up 3 bases and V 5 bases, and 3 bases lay outside the gene matches. CDR3 residues: CASSGRGYTEAFF. The CDR3 coding sequence is TGTGCCAGCAGCGGCAGGGGGTACACTGAAGCTTTCTTT.

The chain combines TRBV29-1 with TRBJ2-7; tentatively, D is TRBD2 (5 bases). CDR1 is SQVTM and CDR2 is ANQGSEA in the germline V gene. Trimming pared 7 bases from V and 6 bases from J, leaving 13 bases between. CDR3 size: 11 residues. The CDR3 region is CSGSLASEQYF. CDR3 DNA sequence: TGCAGCGGCTCTCTAGCATCCGAGCAGTACTTC.

V and J are TRBV7-6 and TRBJ1-3; no clear D gene. V lost 5 bases, J lost 0 bases, and 14 bases lay in between. CDR1 is SGHVS, CDR2 FNYEAQ, per germline. This CDR3 spans 16 amino acids. The CDR3 sequence: CASSPEAHLSGNTIYF. CDR3 bases: TGTGCCAGCAGCCCCGAAGCGCACCTCTCTGGAAACACCATATATTTT.

The V and J genes are TRBV10-3 and TRBJ2-7, with TRBD1 identical over 7 bases. The CDR3 runs to 13 residues. Germline assignment: CDR1 ENHRY and CDR2 SYGVKD. Trimming at V came to 0 bases and at J to 6 bases, leaving 2 bases not matched to a gene. This chain's CDR3 is CAISESRDSEQYF. The CDR3 DNA reads TGTGCCATCAGTGAGTCAAGGGACAGCGAGCAGTACTTC.

This clone was observed a single time. This rearrangement joins TRBV9 to TRBJ2-3, with D perhaps TRBD2 (6 bases). Germline CDR1 reads SGDLS; CDR2 reads YYNGEE. The V end lost 0 bases, the J end lost 1 base, and 12 bases lay between the germline ends. The CDR3 spans 16 residues. The CDR3 is CASSVDWGEGTDTQYF. CDR3 in DNA: TGTGCCAGCAGCGTAGACTGGGGGGAGGGCACAGATACGCAGTATTTT.